These 29 T cell receptor beta chains were sequenced from one sample in a study of cytomegalovirus exposure and HLA in healthy donors. A multiplex PCR was run with 60 Vbeta primers and 13 Jbeta primers. Some clones are missing from TCRdb's copy, which holds only in-frame ones; the method was immunoSEQ multiplex PCR. Seen here are about 200,000 clones, about 76% observed once, and the top ten hold nearly 0.4%. Sequencing used PBMCs. The receptor source for this set is a male donor in good health and CMV-seropositive.

The gene calls are TRBV27 and TRBJ2-5; 8 bases fit TRBD1. The V segment lost 2 bases and the J segment 2 bases; nucleotides outside the gene matches: 4. Germline CDR1 MNHEY, CDR2 SMNVEV (reference sequence). This CDR3 is built from 15 residues. CDR3 amino acids: CASSLLGQGQETQYF. The CDR3 bases are TGTGCCAGCAGTTTACTCGGACAGGGACAAGAGACCCAGTACTTC.

V gene TRBV5-1 combines with J gene TRBJ2-5; possibly TRBD1 for D (6 bases). Per the germline V gene, CDR1 is SGHRS and CDR2 is YFSETQ. Trimming cost V 4 bases and J 2 bases, with 9 bases left between them. The CDR3 runs 13 residues. As DNA, the CDR3 is TGCGCCAGCAGCCGACAGGTACAAGAGACCCAGTACTTC. Its translation is CASSRQVQETQYF.

The DNA of the CDR3 is TGCGCCAGCAGCCCGGGAACGAACACCGGGGAGCTGTTTTTT. Translated, it gives CASSPGTNTGELFF. V gene TRBV5-1 combines with J gene TRBJ2-2; D is perhaps TRBD2 (5 bases). The CDR3 is made up of 14 amino acids. V lost 4 bases, J lost 0 bases, and 7 bases lay in between. Germline V lookup: CDR1 SGHRS, CDR2 YFSETQ.

This chain connects TRBV11-3 to TRBJ2-1; possibly TRBD2 for D (5 bases). The CDR3 is 13 residues long. Trimming removed 5 bases at V and 4 bases at J, with 9 bases between. Germline V gene lookup returns CDR1 SGHNT and CDR2 YENEEA. The CDR3 nucleotides are TGTGCCAGCAGCACGGACTTATACAATGAGCAGTTCTTC. Translated: CASSTDLYNEQFF.

The CDR3 DNA reads TGCAGCGTTGGGGGGACTAGGAGCCCCGGGGAGCTGTTTTTT. Translated: CSVGGTRSPGELFF. The rearrangement links TRBV29-1 to TRBJ2-2; TRBD2 matches at 8 bases. The CDR3 runs to 14 residues. Germline V gene data show CDR1 as SQVTM and CDR2 as ANQGSEA. Trimming took 4 bases from V and 6 from J; bases not matched to a gene: 7.

J is TRBJ2-7 and V is TRBV7-6; 7 nucleotides agree with TRBD2. The CDR3 spans 15 residues. The germline V gene has CDR1 SGHVS and CDR2 FNYEAQ. Losses at the gene ends were 1 base for V and 3 bases for J; bases not matched to a gene: 6. The CDR3 nucleotides read TGTGCCAGCAGCTTAGTTCAGGGAGGGCTCTACGAGCAGTACTTC. Translation: CASSLVQGGLYEQYF. Full variable domain (missing parts from reference TRBV7-6 and TRBJ2-7): GAGVSQSPRYKVTKRGQDVALRCDPISGHVSLYWYRQALGQGPEFLTYFNYEAQQDKSGLPNDRFSAERPEGSISTLTIQRTEQRDSAMYRCASSLVQGGLYEQYFGPGTRLTVT.

This chain connects TRBV5-1 to TRBJ2-2, with D perhaps matching TRBD2 (5 bases). This CDR3 comprises 15 residues. Trimming took off 1 base at V and 6 bases at J, with 13 bases between the two ends. Germline CDR1 reads SGHRS; CDR2 reads YFSETQ. The CDR3 spells CASSLLVAKAGELFF. The CDR3 region has the DNA TGCGCCAGCAGCTTGTTGGTAGCGAAAGCCGGGGAGCTGTTTTTT. Full variable domain (outside the CDR3, taken from reference TRBV5-1 and TRBJ2-2): KAGVTQTPRYLIKTRGQQVTLSCSPISGHRSVSWYQQTPGQGLQFLFEYFSETQRNKGNFPGRFSGRQFSNSRSEMNVSTLELGDSALYLCASSLLVAKAGELFFGEGSRLTVL.

Notes on this clone: The junction shows a germline mismatch at one end, possibly a read error. The same CDR3 can be traced to other DNA sequences in this sample. The chain couples TRBV27 to TRBJ1-5; 7 bases align to TRBD1. Germline CDR1 reads MNHEY; CDR2 reads SMNVEV (reference sequence). This CDR3 is 14 amino acids long. The CDR3 protein is CASSRTGGNQPQHF. The CDR3 DNA follows: TGCGCCAGCAGCCGCACAGGGGGCAATCAGCCCCAGCATTTT.

The chain couples TRBV28 to TRBJ2-7; D uncertain. The V end was cut by 3 bases, the J end by 7 bases, with 13 bases between. Germline loops: CDR1 MDHEN, CDR2 SYDVKM. The CDR3 runs 13 residues. The CDR3 region has the DNA TGTGCCAGCAGTTTGGTCCCCGAACAGGAGCAGTACTTC. Translation: CASSLVPEQEQYF. Combining the CDR3 with reference TRBV28 and TRBJ2-7 gives the whole variable domain DVKVTQSSRYLVKRTGEKVFLECVQDMDHENMFWYRQDPGLGLRLIYFSYDVKMKEKGDIPEGYSVSREKKERFSLILESASTNQTSMYLCASSLVPEQEQYFGPGTRLTVT.

This chain joins TRBV11-2 and TRBJ1-4; D is possibly TRBD1 (6 bases). The germline gives CDR1 SGHAT, CDR2 FQNNGV. The CDR3 totals 14 residues. Between the trimmed V and J ends, which lost 5 bases and 7 bases, there was a span of 14 bases. The CDR3 loop is CASSRRDTVEKLFF. The CDR3 DNA follows: TGTGCCAGCAGCCGACGGGACACAGTTGAAAAACTGTTTTTT.

J is TRBJ2-1 and V is TRBV5-1; D gene uncertain. CDR1 and CDR2 from the germline V gene are SGHRS and YFSETQ. The CDR3 consists of 11 residues. Trimming pared 2 bases from V and 9 bases from J, leaving 6 bases between. CDR3 in amino acids: CASSFGFEQFF. The CDR3 DNA sequence: TGCGCCAGCAGCTTCGGTTTTGAGCAGTTCTTC.

This clone was detected only once. V usage is TRBV6-5 and J usage is TRBJ2-5, with D tentatively TRBD2 (6 bases). This CDR3 contains 14 residues. Germline CDR1 is MNHEY and CDR2 is SVGAGI. V lost 5 bases and J lost 5, with 15 bases in between. CDR3 region: CASSRDFTGETQYF. In DNA, the CDR3 is TGTGCCAGCAGTAGGGACTTCACCGGGGAGACCCAGTACTTC.

In its sample, this clone was seen once. The chain recombines TRBV5-1 with TRBJ2-1; D is perhaps TRBD2 (6 bases). CDR3 length equals 14 residues. CDR1 and CDR2 from the germline V gene are SGHRS and YFSETQ. With 4 bases removed from V and 4 bases from J, the gap between germline ends came to 12 bases. Written as DNA, the CDR3 is TGCGCCAGCAGCGGTAGCGGAACATACAATGAGCAGTTCTTC. This sequence encodes CASSGSGTYNEQFF.

This sequence joins TRBV28 and TRBJ2-3, with TRBD2 matching over 13 bases. This CDR3 has 17 residues. The V gene's germline CDR1 is MDHEN and CDR2 SYDVKM. J was trimmed by 3 bases and V by 5 bases; bases with no gene match: 8. CDR3 in amino acids: CASSPRTSGSRTDTQYF. DNA of the CDR3: TGTGCCAGCAGTCCACGGACTAGCGGGAGTAGGACAGATACGCAGTATTTT. The full variable domain, its missing parts supplied by reference TRBV28 and TRBJ2-3, is DVKVTQSSRYLVKRTGEKVFLECVQDMDHENMFWYRQDPGLGLRLIYFSYDVKMKEKGDIPEGYSVSREKKERFSLILESASTNQTSMYLCASSPRTSGSRTDTQYFGPGTRLTVL.

This clone turned up a few times. V usage is TRBV29-1 and J usage is TRBJ2-2, with 16 positions matching TRBD2. The CDR3 runs 19 residues. Germline loops: CDR1 SQVTM, CDR2 ANQGSEA. Trimming removed 1 base from V and 2 bases from J; junction bases left unmatched: 7. This CDR3 reads CSVEAPGLAGGANTGELFF. Here the CDR3 DNA reads TGCAGCGTTGAAGCTCCGGGACTAGCGGGAGGGGCTAACACCGGGGAGCTGTTTTTT.

This chain joins TRBV2 and TRBJ2-5; D may be TRBD2 (5 bases). Trimming took off 3 bases at V and 3 bases at J, with 8 bases between the two ends. The V gene's germline CDR1 is SNHLY and CDR2 FYNNEI. The CDR3 contains 13 residues. CDR3 bases: TGTGCCAGCAGTGATACGGGGAAAGAGACCCAGTACTTC. Encoded protein: CASSDTGKETQYF. The variable domain in full, with the rest retrieved from reference TRBV2 and TRBJ2-5, is EPEVTQTPSHQVTQMGQEVILRCVPISNHLYFYWYRQILGQKVEFLVSFYNNEISEKSEIFDDQFSVERPDGSNFTLKIRSTKLEDSAMYFCASSDTGKETQYFGPGTRLLVL.

J is TRBJ2-3 and V is TRBV4-3; tentative D call: TRBD2 (6 bases). This CDR3 spans 16 amino acids. V lost 4 bases, J lost 4 bases, and 18 bases lay in between. Germline lookup yields CDR1 LGHNA and CDR2 YSLEER. The CDR3: CASSPQAGRVPDTQYF. DNA of the CDR3: TGCGCCAGCAGCCCCCAAGCGGGCCGGGTCCCAGATACGCAGTATTTT.

The chain employs TRBV5-1 and TRBJ2-4; a possible D gene is TRBD1 (6 bases). Germline loops: CDR1 SGHRS, CDR2 YFSETQ. V was clipped by 0 bases and J by 7 bases, with 17 bases between them. The CDR3 covers 16 residues. CDR3 nucleotides: TGCGCCAGCAGCTTGGGAATGGGATCAGGGGCGAACATTCAGTACTTC. Translation gives CASSLGMGSGANIQYF.

J is TRBJ1-5 and V is TRBV6-5, with TRBD1 matching over 9 bases. The CDR3 has 14 residues. V was pared by 5 bases and J by 4 bases, with 3 bases of the junction left unmatched. Germline lookup yields CDR1 MNHEY and CDR2 SVGAGI. The CDR3 protein is CASSPDRGNQPQHF. CDR3 in DNA: TGTGCCAGCAGTCCGGACAGGGGAAATCAGCCCCAGCATTTT.

This chain connects TRBV7-2 to TRBJ2-1; the match to TRBD2 covers 14 bases. V lost 2 bases to trimming and J lost 8 bases; unmatched junction nucleotides: 5. Germline loops: CDR1 SGHTA, CDR2 FQGNSA. The CDR3 has 16 residues. In DNA, the CDR3 is TGTGCCAGCAGCTTACAGGGACTAGCGGGAGTCGATGAGCAGTTCTTC. This gives the protein CASSLQGLAGVDEQFF.

The rearrangement joins TRBV5-6 to TRBJ2-7; a possible D gene is TRBD1 (5 bases). This CDR3 has 14 amino acids. The V end lost 4 bases, the J end lost 2 bases, and 13 bases lay between the germline ends. CDR1 and CDR2 (germline): SGHDT, YYEEEE. CDR3 sequence: CASSPRQSAYEQYF. The DNA for the CDR3 is TGTGCCAGCAGCCCCCGACAGAGTGCCTACGAGCAGTACTTC.

The rearrangement links TRBV7-2 to TRBJ2-1; D unresolved. This CDR3 has 12 amino acids. Trimming took 1 base from V and 8 from J, leaving 6 bases between them. CDR1 and CDR2 (germline): SGHTA, FQGNSA. The CDR3 region is CASSLGADEQFF. CDR3 DNA sequence: TGTGCCAGCAGCTTAGGCGCGGATGAGCAGTTCTTC. Drawing the rest from reference TRBV7-2 and TRBJ2-1, the complete variable domain is GAGVSQSPSNKVTEKGKDVELRCDPISGHTALYWYRQSLGQGLEFLIYFQGNSAPDKSGLPSDRFSAERTGGSVSTLTIQRTQQEDSAVYLCASSLGADEQFFGPGTRLTVL.

The chain has TRBV7-2 and TRBJ1-3; 11 bases are shared with TRBD1. The germline V gene has CDR1 SGHTA and CDR2 FQGNSA. J gave up 4 bases and V 4 bases, and 3 bases lay outside the gene matches. The CDR3 loop spans 15 amino acids. The CDR3 is CASSSGQGDGNTIYF. In DNA, the CDR3 is TGTGCCAGCAGCTCGGGACAGGGGGACGGAAACACCATATATTTT.

The genes are TRBV6-6 and TRBJ2-4; 7 positions match TRBD2. V trimming: 7 bases; J trimming: 5 bases; junction bases outside the gene matches: 8. The length of the CDR3 is 14 residues. Looked up from germline, CDR1 is MNHNY and CDR2 is SVGAGI (reference sequence). CDR3 sequence reads: CASNPSGLENIQYF. The DNA of the CDR3 is TGTGCCAGCAACCCTAGCGGTTTAGAAAACATTCAGTACTTC.

This sequence joins TRBV27 and TRBJ1-2; D call uncertain. This CDR3 spans 13 amino acids. V lost 6 bases and J lost 1, with 9 bases in between. CDR1 and CDR2 (germline): MNHEY, SMNVEV (reference sequence). The CDR3: CASRHDNNYGYTF. CDR3 bases: TGTGCCAGCAGGCACGACAATAACTATGGCTACACCTTC.

V gene TRBV9 combines with J gene TRBJ1-3, with 9 bases fitting TRBD1. CDR3 length equals 15 residues. The germline V gene has CDR1 SGDLS and CDR2 YYNGEE. The trim removed 3 bases at V and 4 bases at J, leaving 5 bases unmatched. Here the CDR3 DNA reads TGTGCCAGCAGCGAGCCCGGGACAGGGGGAAACACCATATATTTT. This translates into CASSEPGTGGNTIYF.

This chain uses TRBV9 with TRBJ2-2; 13 positions agree with TRBD2. CDR3 length: 23 residues. The junction had 22 bases not matched to a gene; V was cut back by 5 bases and J by 0 bases. Germline V gives CDR1 SGDLS, CDR2 YYNGEE. CDR3 amino acids: CASSDRTGGTLAGGPANTGELFF. The CDR3 DNA reads TGTGCCAGCAGTGATAGGACAGGGGGCACACTAGCGGGGGGGCCTGCGAACACCGGGGAGCTGTTTTTT.

The V gene is TRBV11-2, the J gene TRBJ1-2, with D unclear. Germline CDR1 reads SGHAT; CDR2 reads FQNNGV. The CDR3 totals 16 residues. Deletions cut 4 bases from V and 3 bases from J, with 18 bases between. Written as DNA, the CDR3 is TGTGCCAGCAGCTCCCCCGGGATCGTACGCGACTATGGCTACACCTTC. Its protein product is CASSSPGIVRDYGYTF.

J is TRBJ1-1 and V is TRBV11-2, with TRBD1 matching 8 bases. The CDR3 length is 15 residues. Germline trimming cut 4 bases from V and 2 bases from J; bases unmatched to any gene: 6. The V gene's germline CDR1 is SGHAT and CDR2 FQNNGV. This chain's CDR3 is CASSSRTGTNTEAFF. In DNA form, the CDR3 reads TGTGCCAGCAGCTCTCGGACAGGGACAAACACTGAAGCTTTCTTT.